Detailed here is one TCR beta chain. The antigen is unknown. This specimen comes from a study of shared clonotypes between healthy human individuals. The overall study: CD4 naive and CD4 memory each took three plates per donor, while CD8 naive took two and CD8 memory one.

Germline CDR1 is SGHAT and CDR2 is FQNNGV. CDR3 size: 15 residues. Trimming at V came to 1 base and at J to 4 bases, leaving 6 bases not matched to a gene. Findings of the study overall: On the whole, naive subsets had larger estimated richness than memory subsets had.

Repertoires were generated with immunoSEQ multiplex PCR, while TCRdb's copy carries only in-frame clones and drops some. The sample holds 2 million to 3 million clones, 93% seen once. Negatively enriched CD4+ T cells were divided by CD45RA into naive and memory. The rearrangement joins TRBV11-2 to TRBJ2-7, with TRBD1 matching 8 bases. This clonotype originated in a man aged 18 to 29 in good health. Some clones in this sample may be carry-over from other donors' samples. The sample taken for sequencing was naive CD4+ T cells from PBMCs. Subset denoted: CD45RA+ positively selected. This CDR3 reads CASSLGPGQVYEQYF. CDR3 in DNA: TGTGCCAGCAGCTTAGGCCCGGGACAGGTATACGAGCAGTACTTC.